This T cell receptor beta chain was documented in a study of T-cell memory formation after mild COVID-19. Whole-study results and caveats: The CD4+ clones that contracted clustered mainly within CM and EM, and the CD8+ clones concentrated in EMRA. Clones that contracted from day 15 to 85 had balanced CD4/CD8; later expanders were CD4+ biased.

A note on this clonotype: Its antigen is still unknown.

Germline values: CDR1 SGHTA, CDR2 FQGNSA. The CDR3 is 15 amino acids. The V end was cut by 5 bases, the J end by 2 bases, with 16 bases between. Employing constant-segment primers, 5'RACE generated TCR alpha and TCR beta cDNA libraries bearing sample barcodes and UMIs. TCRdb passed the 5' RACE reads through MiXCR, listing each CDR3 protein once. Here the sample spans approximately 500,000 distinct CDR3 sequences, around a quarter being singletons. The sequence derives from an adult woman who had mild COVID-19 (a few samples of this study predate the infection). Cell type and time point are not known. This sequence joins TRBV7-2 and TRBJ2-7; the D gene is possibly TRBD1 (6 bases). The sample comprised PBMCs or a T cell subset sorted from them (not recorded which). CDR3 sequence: CASSRDPGQTYEQYF. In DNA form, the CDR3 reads TGTGCCAGCAGCCGAGATCCGGGACAAACCTACGAGCAGTACTTC.